Sequencing of this T cell receptor beta chain was carried out in a study of monozygotic twins with inflammatory bowel disease. Study-level points and caveats: Perhaps reflecting limited power, concordant and discordant twins did not differ in repertoire similarity.

Total RNA amounting to about 3,500 ng went into each TCR library. TCRdb processed the 5' RACE reads again and assigns one entry to each CDR3 protein, with no DNA. The sample totals 200,000 to 250,000 distinct CDR3 sequences; its top ten clones hold less than 2%. Worth noting for this clonotype: Antigen specificity is unknown.

From whole blood, total RNA was isolated without any sorting of T cells. Sequencing was performed on blood. The TCR comes from a human donor with ulcerative colitis or Crohn's disease, or a healthy co-twin of an affected twin (not recorded which).

The CDR3 sequence is CASSLTAGGQVSYNEQFF. This chain connects TRBV5-8 to TRBJ2-1; the TCRdb D gene call, TRBD2, has no DNA to confirm it. Germline V gives CDR1 SGHTS, CDR2 YDEGEE. This CDR3 is built from 18 residues.